This TCR beta chain was sequenced during a study of cytomegalovirus exposure and HLA in healthy donors. General study findings and limits: Usually a TCR sequence was rare, but some public TCRs were found in many donors.

Comment on this clone: Its cognate antigen is unknown.

PCR primers comprised 60 Vbeta and 13 Jbeta primers. Produced via immunoSEQ multiplex PCR; TCRdb's table is partial and in-frame only. This sample has 120,000 to 150,000 clones, with around 75% found just once. Germline CDR1 reads ENHRY; CDR2 reads SYGVKD. The CDR3 has 14 amino acids. The V and J ends lost 7 bases and 0 bases respectively, with 10 bases between them. The chain couples TRBV10-3 to TRBJ1-3; no clear D gene. The specimen was PBMCs. The sequence derives from a woman aged 35 to 49 in good health and CMV-seronegative. CDR3 residues: CAIMGSDSGNTIYF. DNA for the CDR3: TGTGCCATCATGGGCAGTGACTCTGGAAACACCATATATTTT.